The clone carrying this T cell receptor (beta chain) was detected a few times. Its antigen is unidentified. TCRdb analysed the reads with MiXCR anew, one entry per CDR3 protein. Of about 150,000 distinct CDR3 sequences listed, about 20% are singletons. This sample stems from a study of T cell repertoires in cytomegalovirus infection. Study-level points and caveats: The ex vivo response was dominated by HLA-C-restricted CMV-specific TCR beta clonotypes.

The CDR3 contains 17 residues. Per the germline V gene, CDR1 is SGHAT and CDR2 is FQNNGV. V trimming: 2 bases; J trimming: 7 bases; junction bases outside the gene matches: 11. This receptor was taken from a human donor in good health (CMV status not recorded). Some clones in this sample may be carry-over from other donors' samples. The chain joins TRBV11-2 to TRBJ2-1, with TRBD2 identical over 10 bases. Specimen: PBMCs. CDR3 region: CASSLYLSGRLQNEQFF. Here the CDR3 DNA reads TGTGCCAGCAGCTTATACCTTAGCGGGAGGCTTCAGAATGAGCAGTTCTTC.